These 30 T cell receptor beta chains were sequenced from one sample in a study of beta chain features in type 1 diabetes. Study conclusions and caveats: People with Type 1 diabetes carried modestly yet significantly shorter TCRB CDR3s in all four CD4+ subsets.

Expressed TCRB transcripts got sequenced, as all isolated RNA was reverse transcribed. Generated by immunoSEQ multiplex PCR, the TCRdb table keeps only in-frame clones and is missing some. The sample lists approximately 150,000 clones, about 63% occurring once. These receptors lack a known antigen. Specimen: naive CD4+ T cells from blood. Receptor source: a man aged 25-40 years with type 1 diabetes.

The count of this clone is one. The chain has TRBV19 and TRBJ2-3; 8 bases line up with TRBD2. Germline CDR1 and CDR2: LNHDA and SQIVND (reference sequence). The CDR3 extends over 13 amino acids. The ends lost 3 bases at V and 8 bases at J; junction bases unmatched: 4. The CDR3 coding sequence is TGTGCCAGTAGTATTTCCCGGGAGGGTACGCAGTATTTT. Protein product: CASSISREGTQYF.

The chain recombines TRBV29-1 with TRBJ2-1; 10 bases are shared with TRBD1. Germline CDR1 reads SQVTM; CDR2 reads ANQGSEA. The CDR3 is made up of 14 amino acids. Unmatched junction bases numbered 7, after V lost 6 bases and J lost 5 bases. The CDR3 region has the DNA TGCAGCGTGAGGGACAGGGGTTTCAACAATGAGCAGTTCTTC. This encodes CSVRDRGFNNEQFF.

The chain recombines TRBV6-5 with TRBJ1-6; D gene unclear. V lost 0 bases and J 8 bases, leaving 14 bases between the germline ends. CDR1 and CDR2 (germline): MNHEY, SVGAGI. The CDR3 has 16 residues. Here the CDR3 reads CASSYSLRVGYSPLHF. CDR3 DNA: TGTGCCAGCAGTTACTCCCTCCGGGTGGGGTATTCACCCCTCCACTTT.

This CDR3 is CASSVTGEGELFF. The CDR3 region has the DNA TGTGCCAGCAGCGTAACAGGGGAAGGGGAGCTGTTTTTT. The J gene is TRBJ2-2, the V gene TRBV7-9; 7 bases line up with TRBD1. Germline CDR1 reads SEHNR; CDR2 reads FQNEAQ (reference sequence). There are 13 residues in the CDR3. J was trimmed by 8 bases and V by 5 bases; bases with no gene match: 5.

This clone appeared once. The V and J genes are TRBV4-3 and TRBJ2-2, with D unresolved. Germline CDR1 and CDR2: LGHNA and YSLEER. Trimming removed 3 bases at V and 0 bases at J, with 17 bases between. The CDR3 is made up of 18 amino acids. CDR3 nucleotide sequence: TGCGCCAGCAGCCAGACCCCTCCAGGTTCGGCGAACACCGGGGAGCTGTTTTTT. The encoded protein is CASSQTPPGSANTGELFF.

The DNA of the CDR3 is TGTGCCAGCCTGGACACCTACTATGGCTACACCTTC. Its protein product is CASLDTYYGYTF. V gene TRBV28 combines with J gene TRBJ1-2, with a possible D match to TRBD1 (5 bases). Trimming took 8 bases from V and 3 from J, leaving 10 bases between them. Germline V gene lookup returns CDR1 MDHEN and CDR2 SYDVKM. The CDR3 spans 12 residues.

This clone was observed a single time. The chain employs TRBV28 and TRBJ2-3, with D perhaps TRBD1 or TRBD2 (5 bases each). The ends were cut back, 7 bases at V and 6 bases at J, with 20 bases in the middle. This CDR3 is built from 15 residues. The V gene's germline CDR1 is MDHEN and CDR2 SYDVKM. CDR3 sequence reads: CASNSPGRKYDTQYF. The CDR3 coding sequence is TGTGCCAGCAACTCGCCGGGACGCAAGTATGATACGCAGTATTTT.

This clone was seen more than once but under ten times. The chain has TRBV10-3 and TRBJ2-2; D not certain. The germline gives CDR1 ENHRY, CDR2 SYGVKD. The length of the CDR3 is 14 residues. V was shortened by 4 bases and J by 5 bases, with 11 bases between the two germline ends. For the CDR3, the DNA is TGTGCCATCAGTGCGGACCCTCGTACCGGGGAGCTGTTTTTT. It encodes CAISADPRTGELFF.

The genes are TRBV7-9 and TRBJ2-3; D not resolved. The CDR3 totals 13 residues. The germline V gene encodes CDR1 SEHNR and CDR2 FQNEAQ (reference sequence). The V and J ends lost 6 bases and 0 bases respectively, with 7 bases between them. In nucleotides, the CDR3 is TGTGCCAGCAGGGGTACTAGCACAGATACGCAGTATTTT. Amino acid sequence: CASRGTSTDTQYF. The full variable domain, completed using reference TRBV7-9 and TRBJ2-3, is DTGVSQNPRHKITKRGQNVTFRCDPISEHNRLYWYRQTLGQGPEFLTYFQNEAQLEKSRLLSDRFSAERPKGSFSTLEIQRTEQGDSAMYLCASRGTSTDTQYFGPGTRLTVL.

Turning to this clone: Without the conserved terminal phenylalanine or tryptophan, this CDR3 likely stems from a read error. The DNA is omitted, as the CDR3 cannot be located on it reliably, and the CDR3 follows TCRdb's listing. The V call is TRBV21-1, the J call TRBJ2-7; the table's D call of TRBD2 was not tested on the DNA. TRBV21-1 is a pseudogene segment. The CDR3 extends over 8 residues, inclusive of both ends. This chain's CDR3 is CASSKERE.

The chain couples TRBV28 to TRBJ2-3; TRBD1 matches 7 bases. This CDR3 spans 15 amino acids. Germline V CDR1 and CDR2: MDHEN, SYDVKM. V shed 3 bases, J shed 6 bases, and the junction held 9 bases outside the gene matches. In nucleotides, the CDR3 is TGTGCCAGCAGTTTGATAGTACAGGGGAGTGATACGCAGTATTTT. This sequence encodes CASSLIVQGSDTQYF.

This chain joins TRBV7-2 and TRBJ2-5; D ambiguous. Between the trimmed V and J ends, which lost 1 base and 5 bases, there was a span of 5 bases. The CDR3 is 12 residues long. Germline V CDR1 and CDR2: SGHTA, FQGNSA. The CDR3, as DNA: TGTGCCAGCAGCTTAGTGTCTGAGACCCAGTACTTC. Translating it yields CASSLVSETQYF.

The chain has TRBV29-1 and TRBJ1-1; no reliable D call. The germline V gene has CDR1 SQVTM and CDR2 ANQGSEA. The CDR3 is made up of 15 amino acids. The V gene lost 4 bases and the J gene lost 5 bases, with 20 bases spanning the gap. Here the CDR3 DNA reads TGCAGCGTTGGCGGGCTAAAACTATTGGGAACTGAAGCTTTCTTT. Residues: CSVGGLKLLGTEAFF.

The chain uses TRBV29-1 and TRBJ2-1; no definite D call. The CDR3 is 13 residues long. Germline V gene lookup returns CDR1 SQVTM and CDR2 ANQGSEA. V dropped 0 bases and J dropped 7 bases, with 10 bases sitting between them. Here the CDR3 reads CSVEDIDSNEQFF. In DNA form, the CDR3 reads TGCAGCGTTGAAGATATCGACTCGAATGAGCAGTTCTTC.

The chain uses TRBV20-1 and TRBJ2-5, with unresolved D. The V and J ends lost 6 bases and 0 bases respectively, with 2 bases between them. The CDR3 totals 10 residues. Germline V gene lookup returns CDR1 DFQATT and CDR2 SNEGSKA (reference sequence). CDR3 DNA: TGCAGTGCATACCAAGAGACCCAGTACTTC. It codes for CSAYQETQYF.

This chain connects TRBV4-3 to TRBJ1-5; D is possibly TRBD1 (5 bases). CDR3 size: 15 residues. V lost 0 bases to trimming and J lost 9 bases, with 15 bases between them. CDR1 LGHNA and CDR2 YSLEER come from the germline V gene. The CDR3 spells CASSQDFRGRMPQHF. As DNA, the CDR3 is TGCGCCAGCAGCCAAGATTTCCGGGGACGGATGCCCCAGCATTTT.

The chain has TRBV7-9 and TRBJ2-7; no clear D. Germline lookup yields CDR1 SEHNR and CDR2 FQNEAQ (reference sequence). The CDR3 contains 14 residues. V dropped 3 bases and J dropped 2 bases, with 11 bases sitting between them. The CDR3 reads CASSLATVPYEQYF. CDR3 bases: TGTGCCAGCAGCTTGGCGACGGTTCCCTACGAGCAGTACTTC.

This chain links TRBV15 with TRBJ1-2; a possible D gene is TRBD1 (5 bases). This CDR3 comprises 14 residues. Trimming left V 0 bases short and J 5 bases short, with 10 bases between. Germline V lookup: CDR1 LNHNV, CDR2 YYDKDF (reference sequence). CDR3 DNA: TGTGCCACCAGCAGAGAGGGGACTGGTTATGGCTACACCTTC. Translation: CATSREGTGYGYTF.

The V gene is TRBV29-1, the J gene TRBJ2-3, with 10 positions matching TRBD2. Germline V lookup: CDR1 SQVTM, CDR2 ANQGSEA. The CDR3 sequence is 13 residues long. After removal of 7 bases from V and 2 bases from J, the junction contained 3 bases not matched to a gene. The CDR3 reads CSGLAGNTDTQYF. Written as DNA, the CDR3 is TGCAGCGGACTAGCGGGCAACACAGATACGCAGTATTTT.

This rearrangement joins TRBV10-3 to TRBJ1-4; D uncertain. Germline V gene data show CDR1 as ENHRY and CDR2 as SYGVKD. CDR3 length: 15 residues. The germline V and J ends were trimmed by 1 base and 0 bases, with 6 bases remaining between them. CDR3 protein: CAISELGATNEKLFF. In DNA form, the CDR3 reads TGTGCCATCAGTGAGTTGGGTGCAACTAATGAAAAACTGTTTTTT.

This chain links TRBV6-5 with TRBJ2-7; the D is unclear. V was cut by 0 bases and J by 2 bases, with 14 bases left in between. Per the germline V gene, CDR1 is MNHEY and CDR2 is SVGAGI. CDR3 size: 16 residues. CDR3 in DNA: TGTGCCAGCAGTTACTCCGCAACGTACAGAGCCTACGAGCAGTACTTC. Translated: CASSYSATYRAYEQYF.

The rearrangement links TRBV15 to TRBJ2-7; weak D call: TRBD1 (5 bases). Germline loops: CDR1 LNHNV, CDR2 YYDKDF (reference sequence). There are 15 residues in the CDR3. V gave up 0 bases and J gave up 2 bases, with 11 bases separating them. DNA of the CDR3: TGTGCCACCAGCAGAGAAAAGGCAGGGACCTACGAGCAGTACTTC. Residues: CATSREKAGTYEQYF.

The J gene is TRBJ2-1, the V gene TRBV10-3; D is possibly TRBD2 (6 bases). Germline values: CDR1 ENHRY, CDR2 SYGVKD. Trimming took 4 bases from V and 4 from J, leaving 14 bases between them. CDR3 length: 15 residues. The CDR3 nucleotides read TGTGCCATCAGTGGACCGGGACTCATTTACAATGAGCAGTTCTTC. It translates to CAISGPGLIYNEQFF.

The chain combines TRBV9 with TRBJ2-5; a weak D match, TRBD2 (5 bases). The germline V and J ends were trimmed by 0 bases and 3 bases, with 12 bases remaining between them. There are 15 residues in the CDR3. Germline assignment: CDR1 SGDLS and CDR2 YYNGEE. The CDR3: CASSVAAGSEETQYF. CDR3 nucleotide sequence: TGTGCCAGCAGCGTAGCGGCGGGTAGTGAAGAGACCCAGTACTTC. Using reference TRBV9 and TRBJ2-5 for the parts outside the CDR3, the full variable domain is DSGVTQTPKHLITATGQRVTLRCSPRSGDLSVYWYQQSLDQGLQFLIQYYNGEERAKGNILERFSAQQFPDLHSELNLSSLELGDSALYFCASSVAAGSEETQYFGPGTRLLVL.

This clone has a handful of counts. The chain couples TRBV5-6 to TRBJ2-4; no firm D call. The CDR3 has 15 residues. Germline-derived CDR1 and CDR2 are SGHDT and YYEEEE. Trimming took 1 base from V and 1 from J, leaving 9 bases between them. CDR3 loop: CASSLRVVAKNIQYF. The CDR3 DNA reads as TGTGCCAGCAGCTTGCGGGTTGTCGCCAAAAACATTCAGTACTTC.

This clone was seen more than once but under ten times. The V call is TRBV29-1, the J call TRBJ2-5; D is possibly TRBD2 (6 bases). This CDR3 is 15 amino acids long. Deletions cut 7 bases from V and 5 bases from J, with 23 bases between. Germline V gene lookup returns CDR1 SQVTM and CDR2 ANQGSEA. In DNA, the CDR3 is TGCAGCGCCACACCCCGCCAGGCGGGACTGGAGACCCAGTACTTC. Residues: CSATPRQAGLETQYF.

The chain combines TRBV28 with TRBJ2-3; 8 nucleotides match TRBD2. V dropped 5 bases and J dropped 5; count of bases not matched to a gene: 6. The CDR3 extends over 14 amino acids. CDR1 is MDHEN and CDR2 is SYDVKM in the germline V gene. The CDR3 sequence is CASSTSGPQDTQYF. CDR3 bases: TGTGCCAGCAGTACTAGCGGACCCCAAGATACGCAGTATTTT. The variable domain in full, completed from reference TRBV28 and TRBJ2-3, reads DVKVTQSSRYLVKRTGEKVFLECVQDMDHENMFWYRQDPGLGLRLIYFSYDVKMKEKGDIPEGYSVSREKKERFSLILESASTNQTSMYLCASSTSGPQDTQYFGPGTRLTVL.

A few counts support this clone. The gene calls are TRBV9 and TRBJ1-4; D unresolved. Germline V gene lookup returns CDR1 SGDLS and CDR2 YYNGEE. CDR3 length: 15 residues. Trimming stripped 0 bases from V and 8 bases from J, with 14 bases between. In DNA form, the CDR3 reads TGTGCCAGCAGCGTAGGAGGAGGGCTGTACGAAAAACTGTTTTTT. Amino acid sequence: CASSVGGGLYEKLFF.

The chain carries TRBV29-1 and TRBJ2-3, with 7 bases fitting TRBD1. The germline CDR1 and CDR2 sequences are SQVTM and ANQGSEA. The CDR3 covers 15 residues. Trimming cost V 6 bases and J 5 bases; bases outside gene matches: 14. The CDR3 loop is CSVDKGQTFRDTQYF. The CDR3 coding sequence is TGCAGCGTGGACAAGGGACAGACGTTCAGAGATACGCAGTATTTT.

The chain has TRBV9 and TRBJ2-7, with 7 nucleotides matching TRBD1. Germline CDR1 and CDR2: SGDLS and YYNGEE. This CDR3 is built from 15 residues. Trimming at V came to 4 bases and at J to 2 bases, leaving 9 bases not matched to a gene. CDR3 protein: CASSSGTDLPYEQYF. CDR3 bases: TGTGCCAGCAGCTCAGGGACAGACCTCCCCTACGAGCAGTACTTC.